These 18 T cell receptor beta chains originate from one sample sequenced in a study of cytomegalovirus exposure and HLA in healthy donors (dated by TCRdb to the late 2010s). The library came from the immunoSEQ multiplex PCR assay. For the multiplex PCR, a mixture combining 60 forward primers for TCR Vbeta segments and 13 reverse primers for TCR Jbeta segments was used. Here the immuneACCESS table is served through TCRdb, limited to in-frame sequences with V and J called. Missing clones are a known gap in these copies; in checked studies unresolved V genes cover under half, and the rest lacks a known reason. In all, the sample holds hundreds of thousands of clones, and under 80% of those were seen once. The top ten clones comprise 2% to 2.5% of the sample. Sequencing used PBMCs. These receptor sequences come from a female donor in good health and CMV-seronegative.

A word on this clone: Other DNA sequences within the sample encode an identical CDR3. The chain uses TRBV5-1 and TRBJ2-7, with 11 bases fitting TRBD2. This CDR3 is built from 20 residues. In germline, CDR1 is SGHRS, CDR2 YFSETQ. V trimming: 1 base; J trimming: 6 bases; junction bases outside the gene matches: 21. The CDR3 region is CASSLFGALAGANLASEQYF. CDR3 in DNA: TGCGCCAGCAGCTTGTTTGGCGCACTAGCGGGAGCAAATCTGGCGTCCGAGCAGTACTTC.

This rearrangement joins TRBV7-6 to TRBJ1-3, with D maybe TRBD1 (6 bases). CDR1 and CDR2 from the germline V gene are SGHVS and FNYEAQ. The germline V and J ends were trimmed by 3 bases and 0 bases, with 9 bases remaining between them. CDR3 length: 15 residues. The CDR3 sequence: CASSLDSLSGNTIYF. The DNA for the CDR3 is TGTGCCAGCAGCTTGGACAGCCTCTCTGGAAACACCATATATTTT. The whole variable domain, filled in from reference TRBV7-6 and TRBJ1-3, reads GAGVSQSPRYKVTKRGQDVALRCDPISGHVSLYWYRQALGQGPEFLTYFNYEAQQDKSGLPNDRFSAERPEGSISTLTIQRTEQRDSAMYRCASSLDSLSGNTIYFGEGSWLTVV.

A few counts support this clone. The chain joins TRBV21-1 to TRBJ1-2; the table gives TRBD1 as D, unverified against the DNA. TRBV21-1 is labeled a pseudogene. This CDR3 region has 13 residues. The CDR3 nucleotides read TGTGCCAGCAGCAAAGGGCAGTACTATGGCTACACCTTC. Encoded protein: CASSKGQYYGYTF.

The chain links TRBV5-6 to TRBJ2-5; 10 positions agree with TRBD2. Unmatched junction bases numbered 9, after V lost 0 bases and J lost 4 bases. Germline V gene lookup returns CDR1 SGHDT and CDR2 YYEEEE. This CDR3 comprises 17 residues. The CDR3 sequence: CASSLAPSGRSGETQYF. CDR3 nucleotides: TGTGCCAGCAGCTTGGCACCTAGCGGGAGATCGGGAGAGACCCAGTACTTC.

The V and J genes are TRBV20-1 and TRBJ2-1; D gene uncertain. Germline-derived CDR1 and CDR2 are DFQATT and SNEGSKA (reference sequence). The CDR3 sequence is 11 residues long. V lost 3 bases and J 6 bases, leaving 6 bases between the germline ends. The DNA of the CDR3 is TGCAGTGCTAGGTACAGCAATGAGCAGTTCTTC. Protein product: CSARYSNEQFF.

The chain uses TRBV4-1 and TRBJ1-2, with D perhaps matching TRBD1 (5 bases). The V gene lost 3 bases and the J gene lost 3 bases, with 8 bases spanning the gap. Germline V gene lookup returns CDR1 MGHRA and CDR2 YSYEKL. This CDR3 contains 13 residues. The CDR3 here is CASSQGLDYGYTF. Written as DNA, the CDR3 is TGCGCCAGCAGCCAGGGGCTCGACTATGGCTACACCTTC.

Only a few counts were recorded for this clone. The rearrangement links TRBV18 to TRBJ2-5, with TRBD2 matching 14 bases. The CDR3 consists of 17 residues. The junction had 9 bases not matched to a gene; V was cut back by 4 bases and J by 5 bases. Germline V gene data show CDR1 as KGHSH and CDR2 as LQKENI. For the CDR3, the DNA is TGTGCCAGCTCACTTATCGGACTAGCGGGAGGAGGGGAGACCCAGTACTTC. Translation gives CASSLIGLAGGGETQYF.

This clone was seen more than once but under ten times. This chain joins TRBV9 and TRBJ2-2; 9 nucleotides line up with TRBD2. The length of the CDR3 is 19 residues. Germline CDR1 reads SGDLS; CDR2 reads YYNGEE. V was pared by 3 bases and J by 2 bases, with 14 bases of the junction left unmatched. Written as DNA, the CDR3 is TGTGCCAGCAGCGCGGGGGGAGCGGGGGGCTGGACTAACACCGGGGAGCTGTTTTTT. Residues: CASSAGGAGGWTNTGELFF.

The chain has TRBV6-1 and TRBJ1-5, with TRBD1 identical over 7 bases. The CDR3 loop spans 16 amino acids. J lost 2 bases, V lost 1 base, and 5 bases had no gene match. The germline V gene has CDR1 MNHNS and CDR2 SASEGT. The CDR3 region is CASSEVSQGGNQPQHF. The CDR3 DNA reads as TGTGCCAGCAGTGAAGTAAGTCAGGGGGGCAATCAGCCCCAGCATTTT.

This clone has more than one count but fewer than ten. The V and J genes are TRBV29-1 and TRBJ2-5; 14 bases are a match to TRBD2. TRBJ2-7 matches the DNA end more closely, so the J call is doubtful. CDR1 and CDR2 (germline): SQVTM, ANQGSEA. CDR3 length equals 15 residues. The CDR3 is CSVGGTSGRSAEQYF. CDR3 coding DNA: TGCAGCGTTGGGGGGACTAGCGGGAGATCGGCCGAGCAGTACTTC.

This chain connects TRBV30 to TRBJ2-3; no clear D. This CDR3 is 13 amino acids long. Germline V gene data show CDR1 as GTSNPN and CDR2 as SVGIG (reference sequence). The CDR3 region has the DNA TGTGCAAGGAGAGCGAGCAGCACAGATACGCAGTATTTT. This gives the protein CARRASSTDTQYF.

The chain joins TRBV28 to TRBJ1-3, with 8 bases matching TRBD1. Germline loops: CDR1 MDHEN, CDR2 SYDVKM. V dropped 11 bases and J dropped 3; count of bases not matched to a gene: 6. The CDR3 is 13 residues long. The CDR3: CAAWTGFGNTIYF. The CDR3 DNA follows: TGTGCCGCCTGGACAGGGTTTGGAAACACCATATATTTT.

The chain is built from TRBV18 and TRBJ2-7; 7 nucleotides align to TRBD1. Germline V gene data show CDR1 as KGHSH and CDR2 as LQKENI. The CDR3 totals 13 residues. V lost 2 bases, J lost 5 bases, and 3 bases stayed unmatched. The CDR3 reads CASSPTGTDEQYF. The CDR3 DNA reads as TGTGCCAGCTCACCAACCGGGACAGACGAGCAGTACTTC.

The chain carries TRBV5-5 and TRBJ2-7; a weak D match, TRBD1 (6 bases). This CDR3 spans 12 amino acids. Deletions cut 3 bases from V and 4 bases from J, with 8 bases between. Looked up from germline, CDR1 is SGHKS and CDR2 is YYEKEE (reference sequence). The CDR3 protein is CASSYGQYEQYF. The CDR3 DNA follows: TGTGCCAGCAGCTACGGACAGTACGAGCAGTACTTC. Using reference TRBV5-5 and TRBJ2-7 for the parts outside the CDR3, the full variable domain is DAGVTQSPTHLIKTRGQQVTLRCSPISGHKSVSWYQQVLGQGPQFIFQYYEKEERGRGNFPDRFSARQFPNYSSELNVNALLLGDSALYLCASSYGQYEQYFGPGTRLTVT.

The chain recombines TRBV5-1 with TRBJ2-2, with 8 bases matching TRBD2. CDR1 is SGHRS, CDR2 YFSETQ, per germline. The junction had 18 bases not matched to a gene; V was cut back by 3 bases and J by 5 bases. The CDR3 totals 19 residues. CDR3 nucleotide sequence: TGCGCCAGCAGCTGGTTATTTTTGAGCGGGAGCGAACGAACCGGGGAGCTGTTTTTT. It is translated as CASSWLFLSGSERTGELFF.

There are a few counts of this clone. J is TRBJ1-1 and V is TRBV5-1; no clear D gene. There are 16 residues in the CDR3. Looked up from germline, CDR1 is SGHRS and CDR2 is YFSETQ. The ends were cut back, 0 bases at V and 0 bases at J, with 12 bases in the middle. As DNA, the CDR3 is TGCGCCAGCAGCTTGGACCCTACAGTGGTGAACACTGAAGCTTTCTTT. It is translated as CASSLDPTVVNTEAFF.

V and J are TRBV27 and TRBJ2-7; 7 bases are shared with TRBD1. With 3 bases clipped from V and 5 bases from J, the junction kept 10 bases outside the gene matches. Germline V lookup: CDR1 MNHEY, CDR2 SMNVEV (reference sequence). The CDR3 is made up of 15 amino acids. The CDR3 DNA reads TGTGCCAGCAGTTTGATTTACAGGGGAGACGACGAGCAGTACTTC. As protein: CASSLIYRGDDEQYF.

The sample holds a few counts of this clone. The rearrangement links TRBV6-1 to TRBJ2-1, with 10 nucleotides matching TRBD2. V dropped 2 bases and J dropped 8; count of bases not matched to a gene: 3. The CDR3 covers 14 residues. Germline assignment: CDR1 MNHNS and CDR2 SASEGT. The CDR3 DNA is TGTGCCAGCAGTGAACTAGCGGGAGTTGATGAGCAGTTCTTC. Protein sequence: CASSELAGVDEQFF.